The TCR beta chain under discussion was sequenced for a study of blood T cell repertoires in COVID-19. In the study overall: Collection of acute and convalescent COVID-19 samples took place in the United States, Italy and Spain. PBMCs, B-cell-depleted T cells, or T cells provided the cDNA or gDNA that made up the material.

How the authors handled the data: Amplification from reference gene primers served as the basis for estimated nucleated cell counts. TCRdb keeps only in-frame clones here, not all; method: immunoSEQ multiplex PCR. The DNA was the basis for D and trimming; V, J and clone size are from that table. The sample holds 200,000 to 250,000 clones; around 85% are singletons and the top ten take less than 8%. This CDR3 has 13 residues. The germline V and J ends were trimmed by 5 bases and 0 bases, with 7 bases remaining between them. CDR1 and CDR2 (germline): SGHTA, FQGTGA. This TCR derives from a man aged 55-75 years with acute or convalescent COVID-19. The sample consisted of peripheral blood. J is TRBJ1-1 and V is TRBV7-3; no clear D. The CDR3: CASSGGLNTEAFF. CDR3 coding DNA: TGTGCCAGCAGCGGAGGGTTGAACACTGAAGCTTTCTTT. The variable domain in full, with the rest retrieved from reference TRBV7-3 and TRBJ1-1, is GAGVSQTPSNKVTEKGKYVELRCDPISGHTALYWYRQSLGQGPEFLIYFQGTGAADDSGLPNDRFFAVRPEGSVSTLKIQRTERGDSAVYLCASSGGLNTEAFFGQGTRLTVV.